This paragraph covers one TCR beta chain sequence. No antigen is known for it. There are no base qualities to consult, and no much larger clone falls within one base. The donors were roughly 40 Caucasian individuals from Russia, aged roughly 6 to 90 years, who were systemically healthy. About 10 milliliters of peripheral blood were collected from each donor into EDTA-treated Vacutainer tubes. Ficoll-Paque density-gradient centrifugation was used to isolate PBMCs, with at least 7 million per sample. Total RNA, at least 6 micrograms per sample, was extracted from PBMCs with Trizol reagent. For every donor, an aliquot of PBMCs went through flow cytometry to measure the percentages of naive CD45RAhigh/CD27high T cells. The entry originates in a study of blood T cells in healthy people across ages (dated by TCRdb to 2015 to 2017). Broadly, across the study: In model experiments, template switching captured roughly one uniquely barcoded TCR beta cDNA molecule for every two T cells. Age-related changes in TCR beta repertoire diversity were measured in the study by deep sequencing normalized with unique cDNA molecular identifiers. Four age groups were formed from the donors: young (average approximately 15 years), middle-aged (around 41), aged (about 68) and long-lived (more than 75). Using the same blood draw, the study looked at two additional independent replicas of 1 million unique cDNA reads for two donors, one aged 18 to 30 and the other aged 80 or older. Results the study describes overall, beyond this receptor: Observed TCR beta diversity correlated strongly with the percentage of naive T cells measured by flow cytometry. Conclusive comparison of naive and antigen-experienced compartments was prevented by the profiling of bulk unsorted PBMCs. Total diversity estimates from one million sequenced T cells were considered lower bounds and underestimates. Donor CMV infection status was unknown, potentially confounding age-related changes in expanded clonotypes. Compared with the aged group, the long-lived group had more naive CD4+ T cells, fewer expanded clones and increased TCR diversity, a pattern suggesting age selection. Observed TCR beta diversity per million T cells fell roughly linearly with age, and a significant reduction was already apparent by age about 36.

The protocol used for the library was 5' RACE. Sequencing was performed on an Illumina HiSeq 2500. A second 7 to 11 cycle PCR used a sample-barcoded 5' primer and a J-beta primer mix. A unique molecular identifier was introduced onto each TCR beta cDNA molecule by a template-switch 5' adaptor carrying 12 random nucleotides. Each sample yielded at least 3 million CDR3-containing paired-end reads. The Mint cDNA synthesis kit, primed by a TRBC-specific oligonucleotide, was used to synthesize first-strand cDNA from all RNA. Following uracil-DNA glycosylase treatment, a first 18-cycle PCR with universal primers M1SS and BC2_uni_R was performed on all cDNA. The study's processing was this. For normalization, 1 million high-quality reads were randomly selected from each sample, with every read carrying a distinct molecular identifier. Reads with shared molecular identifiers were discarded instead of being binned into consensus sequences. MiTCR, with a Q25 quality threshold and the strictest error-elimination algorithm, was used for CDR3 identification, clonotype clustering and error correction. A nonparametric unseen species model with Euler transformation was used to estimate lower-bound total TCR beta diversity. In-frame beta chains were kept once TCRdb had trimmed the public reads at Q25 with fastp and called clones with MiXCR. Each CDR3 protein appears once, grouped with its most common genes and DNA. TCRdb, not the authors, supplied the V and J calls. This sample holds about 760,000 distinct CDR3 sequences; around 25% were observed only once. The ten largest account for 9.4% of the sample.

Spanning cysteine to phenylalanine, the CDR3 consists of 12 amino acids. The retained sequence is limited to the CDR3, 36 bases, with the frame set at the first base. In addition, the sample was reused for a study of T cells of mothers and their children. That second report states: The donors were nine systemically healthy Caucasian individuals, made up of three mothers and their six children. cDNA synthesis used all of the extracted RNA, with 1.5 ug of RNA in each 15 ul reaction. Sample barcodes and 2-4 random nucleotides were added via the M1S primer in the second PCR. More than 8 million TCR beta CDR3 reads were obtained from each mother, and roughly 3 million reads were obtained from each child. Thymic selection shapes the output of TCR recombination in a similar way in related and unrelated pairs, and inherited differences have a minor effect. Normalized repertoire overlap in related mother-child pairs was always slightly higher than in unrelated mother-child pairs, but the difference was never significant. With a sensitivity of 90 to 100 clones per million clonotypes, no persistent microchimeric T cell clones were detected. Deep NGS was used in the study to compare the TCR beta repertoires of mothers and children and to look for features that separate related mother-child pairs from unrelated individuals. On average, the children were around 11 +/- 4 years old, while the mothers were 40 +/- 4 years old. After adapters were ligated using NEBNext reagents, the libraries underwent 100+100 nt paired-end sequencing on an Illumina HiSeq 2000. To prevent cross-contamination, the mother and child libraries were prepared a month apart and were sequenced in separate runs. Each donor had between about 500,000 and 2,100,000 distinct TCR beta clonotypes identified. Naive TCR beta clonotypes were estimated from low-frequency clonotypes matched to each donor's FACS-determined naive share, without sorting.

This chain joins TRBV12-3 or TRBV12-4 to TRBJ2-5; the D segment cannot be called with confidence. The assigned J gene may be wrong: the sequence end matches TRBJ2-1 better. Input material: blood. The TCR was taken from a boy between 10 and 17 years old in good health. CDR3 protein: CASSSNFGEQFF. The sequenced DNA: TGTGCCAGCAGTTCTAATTTTGGTGAGCAGTTCTTC.